The clone carrying this TCR beta chain was counted only a few times. The antigen is not known. The data are from a study of cytomegalovirus exposure and HLA in healthy donors. Study background: Previous work identified 95 million to 140 million unique TCR beta sequences from about 179 million T cells. The study's findings and limits: Previously analyzed data showed that most TCR beta V segments were productive at a frequency of about 90% or about 30%. Among donors in an Asian-associated ancestry cluster, a later analysis reportedly found fewer N-insertions than the approximately 670-donor mean.

PCR employed 60 Vbeta and 13 Jbeta primers. The protocol was immunoSEQ multiplex PCR, while the TCRdb copy is restricted to in-frame clones and leaves out a portion. The sample holds about 160,000 clones; 68% are singletons and the top ten take about 2.9%. V shed 4 bases and J shed 8 bases, with 18 bases lying between them. The length of the CDR3 is 15 residues. Germline V gene lookup returns CDR1 MDHEN and CDR2 SYDVKM. This clonotype originated in a woman aged 40 to 50 in good health and CMV-seropositive. The specimen sequenced was PBMCs. The gene calls are TRBV28 and TRBJ2-1, with a possible D match to TRBD2 (6 bases). CDR3 bases: TGTGCCAGCAGTTCCCCGGGTCAGGAGGGCGATGAGCAGTTCTTC. It yields the protein CASSSPGQEGDEQFF.